A single sample gave rise to the 3 T cell receptor beta chains below, sequenced in a study of T cell repertoires in cytomegalovirus infection. No cognate antigen is known for these TCRs. TCRdb re-called the reads through MiXCR, storing one row per CDR3 protein. The sample lists around 100,000 distinct CDR3 sequences; 30% to 35% were seen once. The sample here was CD8+ T cells from cultured PBMCs, taken from culture after CMV antigen stimulation. All receptors come from a human donor in good health (CMV status not recorded). Some clones in this sample may be carry-over from other donors' samples.

The chain is built from TRBV4-3 and TRBJ1-2; possibly TRBD1 for D (6 bases). V was shortened by 0 bases and J by 5 bases, with 19 bases between the two germline ends. Germline assignment: CDR1 LGHNA and CDR2 YSLEER. The CDR3 length is 17 residues. CDR3 in DNA: TGCGCCAGCAGCCAAGATTCTCTAGGGGTTACAGGGTATGGCTACACCTTC. Protein product: CASSQDSLGVTGYGYTF.

This clonotype was counted many times. The CDR3 bases are TGTGCCAGCAGCCCACTCCTAGCCAAAAACATTCAGTACTTC. It codes for CASSPLLAKNIQYF. The V and J genes are TRBV7-6 and TRBJ2-4; no clear D. V shed 5 bases and J shed 0 bases, with 8 bases lying between them. Germline lookup yields CDR1 SGHVS and CDR2 FNYEAQ. The CDR3 totals 14 residues. The full variable domain, its missing parts supplied by reference TRBV7-6 and TRBJ2-4, is GAGVSQSPRYKVTKRGQDVALRCDPISGHVSLYWYRQALGQGPEFLTYFNYEAQQDKSGLPNDRFSAERPEGSISTLTIQRTEQRDSAMYRCASSPLLAKNIQYFGAGTRLSVL.

This clonotype was picked up one time. V and J are TRBV7-4 and TRBJ1-1; no clear D. With 6 bases removed from V and 3 bases from J, the gap between germline ends came to 11 bases. Germline lookup yields CDR1 SGHVT and CDR2 SQSDAQ. The CDR3 length is 13 residues. CDR3 nucleotide sequence: TGTGCCAGCAGGGGCGACGGTGACACTGAAGCTTTCTTT. Protein sequence: CASRGDGDTEAFF.